Listed here are 6 T cell receptor beta chains from one sample, sequenced in a study of shared clonotypes between healthy human individuals. Only in-frame clones appear in the TCRdb table, and some are missing; sequencing was by immunoSEQ multiplex PCR. The profile covers about 2.4 million clones, with 80% to 95% appearing a single time and approximately 0.35% taken by the ten largest. Sample: naive CD4+ T cells from PBMCs. Subset meaning: CD45RA+ positively selected. The source is a man aged 18 to 29 in good health. Some clones in this sample may be carry-over from other donors' samples.

This clone turned up a few times. The V and J genes are TRBV6-1 and TRBJ1-1; TRBD1 matches 9 bases. Trimming took 8 bases from V and 5 from J; bases not matched to a gene: 12. Germline assignment: CDR1 MNHNS and CDR2 SASEGT. This CDR3 comprises 15 residues. The CDR3 here is CASLGDRVLETEAFF. In nucleotides, the CDR3 is TGTGCCAGCTTGGGGGACAGGGTCTTGGAGACTGAAGCTTTCTTT.

The chain combines TRBV29-1 with TRBJ2-7; 9 nucleotides match TRBD1. V shed 6 bases and J 2 bases; nucleotides not matched to a gene: 8. The germline V gene has CDR1 SQVTM and CDR2 ANQGSEA. This CDR3 is built from 14 residues. The CDR3 DNA sequence: TGCAGCGTCTCCCCGCGACAGGGGGCCTACGAGCAGTACTTC. It specifies CSVSPRQGAYEQYF.

The gene calls are TRBV5-5 and TRBJ2-7; possible D gene TRBD2, 5 bases. V lost 3 bases to trimming and J lost 3 bases, with 10 bases between them. In germline, CDR1 is SGHKS, CDR2 YYEKEE (reference sequence). The CDR3 has 13 amino acids. The CDR3 DNA is TGTGCCAGCAGCTACGGACTGGACTACGAGCAGTACTTC. It yields the protein CASSYGLDYEQYF. The variable domain in full, with the rest retrieved from reference TRBV5-5 and TRBJ2-7, is DAGVTQSPTHLIKTRGQQVTLRCSPISGHKSVSWYQQVLGQGPQFIFQYYEKEERGRGNFPDRFSARQFPNYSSELNVNALLLGDSALYLCASSYGLDYEQYFGPGTRLTVT.

The chain recombines TRBV4-1 with TRBJ1-2; 12 bases agree with TRBD1. V dropped 2 bases and J dropped 4; count of bases not matched to a gene: 14. The CDR3 covers 19 residues. From germline, CDR1 is MGHRA and CDR2 YSYEKL. The CDR3 bases are TGCGCCAGCAGCCAATGGGGACAGGGGGCGCTGGACCTGGGCTATGGCTACACCTTC. As protein: CASSQWGQGALDLGYGYTF.

The chain combines TRBV11-3 with TRBJ2-1, with 7 bases lining up with TRBD2. The CDR3 has 15 amino acids. Germline V gene data show CDR1 as SGHNT and CDR2 as YENEEA. V gave up 5 bases and J gave up 5 bases; unmatched junction bases: 9. The CDR3: CASSTGSAGHNEQFF. CDR3 DNA: TGTGCCAGCAGCACCGGGTCAGCGGGACACAATGAGCAGTTCTTC.

The chain uses TRBV25-1 and TRBJ2-2, with no clear D. V gave up 5 bases and J gave up 0 bases, with 4 bases separating them. Germline V CDR1 and CDR2: MGHDK, SYGVNS. The CDR3 loop spans 13 amino acids. CDR3 region: CASSRSNTGELFF. CDR3 nucleotides: TGTGCCAGCAGTCGGTCGAACACCGGGGAGCTGTTTTTT.